This TCR beta chain was sequenced during a study of blood T cell repertoires in COVID-19. The overall study: Researchers got acute and convalescent COVID-19 samples from the United States, Italy and Spain.

Data came from immunoSEQ multiplex PCR; TCRdb stores just in-frame clones and leaves some out. Found here are about 69,000 clones, 60% to 80% of them singletons; the top ten hold 16%. The J segment lost 8 bases and the V segment lost 4 bases, leaving 7 bases of the junction unmatched. This CDR3 contains 15 residues. Germline loops: CDR1 LGHDT, CDR2 YNNKEL (reference sequence). V is TRBV3-1 (or the pseudogene TRBV3-2) and J is TRBJ1-6; 8 nucleotides agree with TRBD1. The clonotype comes from a man aged 55 to 69 with acute or convalescent COVID-19. The sample consisted of peripheral blood. Here the CDR3 DNA reads TGTGCCAGCAGCCCATGGACAGGGTTCTATTCACCCCTCCACTTT. The encoded protein is CASSPWTGFYSPLHF.